One and the same sample provided the 10 T cell receptor beta chains below, sequenced in a study of cytomegalovirus exposure and HLA in healthy donors (dated by TCRdb to about 2017). Libraries were constructed by the immunoSEQ multiplex PCR assay. For the multiplex PCR, a mixture combining 60 forward primers for TCR Vbeta segments and 13 reverse primers for TCR Jbeta segments was used. In its TCRdb copy, this immuneACCESS table keeps in-frame sequences only and misses some clones. Where compared with another copy, unresolved V genes explain less than half of these, and the others have no known cause. The sample records 150,000 to 200,000 clones, about four fifths of which are singletons. 6% of the sample lies in the top ten. Sequencing was carried out using PBMCs. The receptor set was obtained from a woman aged 25 to 39 in good health and CMV-seropositive.

Only a few counts were recorded for this clone. The rearrangement uses TRBV7-9 and TRBJ1-5; TRBD1 agrees at 7 bases. Germline loops: CDR1 SEHNR, CDR2 FQNEAQ (reference sequence). Germline trimming cut 1 base from V and 0 bases from J; bases unmatched to any gene: 0. This CDR3 contains 15 residues. The CDR3 region has the DNA TGTGCCAGCAGCTTAGGGACAGGTAGCAATCAGCCCCAGCATTTT. This translates into CASSLGTGSNQPQHF.

This clone was recorded a few times. The rearrangement links TRBV27 to TRBJ2-4, with 7 bases that match TRBD1. This CDR3 is 15 amino acids long. Germline V gene sequence: CDR1 MNHEY, CDR2 SMNVEV (reference sequence). J was trimmed by 8 bases and V by 6 bases; bases with no gene match: 13. In DNA, the CDR3 is TGTGCCAGCAGCCCGACTCCGGGACAGACTTACATTCAGTACTTC. Protein product: CASSPTPGQTYIQYF.

The V call is TRBV4-1, the J call TRBJ1-1, with TRBD1 identical over 9 bases. Germline V CDR1 and CDR2: MGHRA, YSYEKL. This CDR3 spans 14 amino acids. Trimming removed 3 bases from V and 3 bases from J; junction bases left unmatched: 2. The CDR3 DNA sequence: TGCGCCAGCAGCCAGGGACAGGGATACACTGAAGCTTTCTTT. Its protein product is CASSQGQGYTEAFF.

The CDR3: CASSLGGPGGSTQYF. The DNA of the CDR3 is TGTGCCAGCAGCCTCGGGGGGCCGGGCGGTTCTACGCAGTATTTT. The chain combines TRBV11-2 with TRBJ2-3; tentatively, D is TRBD2 (7 bases). Per germline, CDR1 SGHAT and CDR2 FQNNGV. The length of the CDR3 is 15 residues. Deletions cut 5 bases from V and 8 bases from J, with 20 bases between.

V gene TRBV14 combines with J gene TRBJ2-1; D is unclear. V dropped 0 bases and J dropped 12 bases, with 9 bases sitting between them. The CDR3 spans 12 residues. CDR1 is SGHDN, CDR2 FVKESK, per germline. CDR3 sequence reads: CASSQDYLPQFF. DNA of the CDR3: TGTGCCAGCAGCCAAGACTACCTCCCGCAGTTCTTC.

This chain joins TRBV5-4 and TRBJ2-7; a possible D gene is TRBD2 (5 bases). Trimming stripped 1 base from V and 0 bases from J, with 14 bases between. Germline CDR1 reads SGHNT; CDR2 reads YYREEE (reference sequence). The CDR3 totals 16 residues. The CDR3 sequence is CASSLKNGGPSYEQYF. The CDR3 DNA sequence: TGTGCCAGCAGCTTGAAGAACGGAGGACCCTCCTACGAGCAGTACTTC. Looking up the rest from reference TRBV5-4 and TRBJ2-7 gives the full variable domain: ETGVTQSPTHLIKTRGQQVTLRCSSQSGHNTVSWYQQALGQGPQFIFQYYREEENGRGNFPPRFSGLQFPNYSSELNVNALELDDSALYLCASSLKNGGPSYEQYFGPGTRLTVT.

CDR3 sequence (DNA): TGTGCCAGTAACAGGGGCAATCAGCCCCAGCATTTT. It translates to CASNRGNQPQHF. The V gene is TRBV19, the J gene TRBJ1-5, with D perhaps matching TRBD1 (6 bases). Trimming removed 7 bases from V and 2 bases from J, with 6 bases in between. This CDR3 comprises 12 residues. Looked up from germline, CDR1 is LNHDA and CDR2 is SQIVND (reference sequence).

This clone has only a few counts. The chain recombines TRBV5-1 with TRBJ1-1; TRBD1 aligns across 8 bases. Germline lookup yields CDR1 SGHRS and CDR2 YFSETQ. This CDR3 has 15 amino acids. J gave up 2 bases and V 3 bases, and 6 bases lay outside the gene matches. CDR3: CASSWGGQENTEAFF. In DNA form, the CDR3 reads TGCGCCAGCAGCTGGGGGGGACAGGAAAACACTGAAGCTTTCTTT.

The chain employs TRBV27 and TRBJ2-7, with a possible D match to TRBD2 (7 bases). The germline V and J ends were trimmed by 8 bases and 1 base, with 18 bases remaining between them. The CDR3 has 15 residues. Germline V gene sequence: CDR1 MNHEY, CDR2 SMNVEV (reference sequence). In DNA, the CDR3 is TGTGCCAGCCGGGGGGCGGGAGCCTTATCCTACGAGCAGTACTTC. Amino acids: CASRGAGALSYEQYF.

The chain combines TRBV7-9 with TRBJ2-1, with TRBD2 identical over 7 bases. The junction had 5 bases not matched to a gene; V was cut back by 3 bases and J by 0 bases. Germline V gene lookup returns CDR1 SEHNR and CDR2 FQNEAQ (reference sequence). This CDR3 contains 16 residues. CDR3 sequence reads: CASSLVAGVSYNEQFF. In DNA, the CDR3 is TGTGCCAGCAGCTTGGTTGCGGGGGTCTCCTACAATGAGCAGTTCTTC.